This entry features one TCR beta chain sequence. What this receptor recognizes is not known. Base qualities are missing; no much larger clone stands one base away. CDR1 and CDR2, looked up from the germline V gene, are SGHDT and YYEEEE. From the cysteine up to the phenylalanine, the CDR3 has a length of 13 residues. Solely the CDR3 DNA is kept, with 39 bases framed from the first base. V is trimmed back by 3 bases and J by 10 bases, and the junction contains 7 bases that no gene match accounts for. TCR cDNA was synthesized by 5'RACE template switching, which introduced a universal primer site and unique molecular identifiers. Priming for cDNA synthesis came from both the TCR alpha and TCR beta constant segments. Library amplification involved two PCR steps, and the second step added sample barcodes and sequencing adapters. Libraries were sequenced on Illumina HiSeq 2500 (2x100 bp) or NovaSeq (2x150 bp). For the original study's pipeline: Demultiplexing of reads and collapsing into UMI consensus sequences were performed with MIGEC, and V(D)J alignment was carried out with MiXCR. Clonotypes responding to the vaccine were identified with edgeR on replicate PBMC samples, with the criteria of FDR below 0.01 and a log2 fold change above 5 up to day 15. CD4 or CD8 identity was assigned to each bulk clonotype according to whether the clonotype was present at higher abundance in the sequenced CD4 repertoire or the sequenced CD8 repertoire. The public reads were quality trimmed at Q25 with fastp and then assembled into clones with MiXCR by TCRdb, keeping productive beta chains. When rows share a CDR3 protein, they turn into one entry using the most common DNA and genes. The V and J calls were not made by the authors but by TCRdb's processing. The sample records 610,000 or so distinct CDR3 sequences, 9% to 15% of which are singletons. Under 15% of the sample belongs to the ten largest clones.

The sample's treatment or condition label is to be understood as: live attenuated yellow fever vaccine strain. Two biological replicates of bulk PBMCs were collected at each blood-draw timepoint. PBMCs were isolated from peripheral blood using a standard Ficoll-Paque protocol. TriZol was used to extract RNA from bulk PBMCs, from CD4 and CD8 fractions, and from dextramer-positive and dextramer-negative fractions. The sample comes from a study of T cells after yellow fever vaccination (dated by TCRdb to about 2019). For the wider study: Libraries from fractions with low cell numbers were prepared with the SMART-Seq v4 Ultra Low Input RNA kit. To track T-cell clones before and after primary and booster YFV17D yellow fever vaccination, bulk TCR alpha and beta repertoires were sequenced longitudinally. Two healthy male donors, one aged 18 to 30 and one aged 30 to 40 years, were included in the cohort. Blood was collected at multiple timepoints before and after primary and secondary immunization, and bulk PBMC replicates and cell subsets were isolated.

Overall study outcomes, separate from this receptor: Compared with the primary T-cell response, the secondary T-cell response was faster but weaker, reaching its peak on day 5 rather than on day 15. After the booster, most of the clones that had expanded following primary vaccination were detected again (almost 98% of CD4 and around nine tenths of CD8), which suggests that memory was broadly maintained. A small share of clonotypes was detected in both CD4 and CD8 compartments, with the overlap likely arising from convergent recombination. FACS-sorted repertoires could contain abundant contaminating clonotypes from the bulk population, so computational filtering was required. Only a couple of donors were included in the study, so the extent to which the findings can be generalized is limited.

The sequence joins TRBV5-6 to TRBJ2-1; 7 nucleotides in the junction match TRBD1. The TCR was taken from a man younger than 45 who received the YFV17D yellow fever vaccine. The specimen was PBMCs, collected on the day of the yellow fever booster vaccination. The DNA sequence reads TGTGCCAGCAGCTGGACTGGACAGGACGAGCAGTTCTTC. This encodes CASSWTGQDEQFF.